The TCR beta chain under discussion was sequenced for a study of neurological immune-mediated disorders. From the 5' RACE reads, TCRdb called clonotypes with MiXCR, one entry per CDR3 protein. Here the sample spans about 24,000 distinct CDR3 sequences, 6.5% to 8.5% being singletons. The study's findings and limits: CDR3 amino acid sequences found in expanded clones were never shared across subjects, suggesting private repertoires in all groups.

The CDR3 runs 16 residues. Germline V CDR1 and CDR2: SGHTA, FQGNSA. The V gene end was trimmed by 2 bases and the J gene end by 6 bases; junction bases not matched to a gene: 10. This clonotype was detected many times. Its matching antigen is unknown. The sample was PBMCs. This chain uses TRBV7-2 with TRBJ2-3, with 8 bases aligning to TRBD1. The sequence was collected from a woman aged 40 to 50 in good health. The CDR3 nucleotides are TGTGCCAGCAGCTTACTGGGGACAGGCGCCGCGGATACGCAGTATTTT. This gives the protein CASSLLGTGAADTQYF.